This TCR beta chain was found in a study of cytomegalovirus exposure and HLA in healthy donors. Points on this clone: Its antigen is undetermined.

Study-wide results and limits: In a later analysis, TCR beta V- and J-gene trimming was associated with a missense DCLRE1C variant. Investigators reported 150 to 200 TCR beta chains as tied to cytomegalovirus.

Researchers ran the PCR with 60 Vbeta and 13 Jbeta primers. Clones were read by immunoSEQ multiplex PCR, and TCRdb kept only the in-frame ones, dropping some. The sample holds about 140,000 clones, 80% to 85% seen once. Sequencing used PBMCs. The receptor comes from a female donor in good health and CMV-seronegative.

DNA for the CDR3: TGTGCCAGCAGCCAAGAGGAGGGGGCGACTAATGAAAAACTGTTTTTT. It translates to CASSQEEGATNEKLFF. The J gene is TRBJ1-4, the V gene TRBV4-2; 7 positions match TRBD1. V shed 0 bases, J shed 2 bases, and the junction held 3 bases outside the gene matches. Germline loops: CDR1 LGHNA, CDR2 YNFKEQ. The CDR3 runs to 16 residues.